The sequence of this T cell receptor (beta chain) was determined in a study of shared clonotypes between healthy human individuals. On the study more broadly: CD4 naive cells filled three plates per donor, CD4 memory three, CD8 naive two and CD8 memory one. Findings and limits, study-wide: The study generally estimated greater richness for naive than memory subsets. The naive CD4 repertoires of several donors were compared, and about 5% of clonotypes were shared.

The genomic DNA of each subset was split evenly across several immunoSEQ plates. Libraries were prepared by immunoSEQ multiplex PCR; TCRdb keeps only in-frame clonotypes and omits some of them. The sample includes hundreds of thousands of clones, 90% to 97% of them seen just once. This clone turned up a few times. What it binds is unknown. Germline values: CDR1 MDHEN, CDR2 SYDVKM. There are 14 residues in the CDR3. The ends lost 3 bases at V and 7 bases at J; junction bases unmatched: 7. Only CD45RO-negative cells positively selected for CCR7 counted as naive CD8 cells, so terminally differentiated effector memory CD45RA+ cells were excluded.

The rearrangement uses TRBV28 and TRBJ1-2, with 8 bases aligning to TRBD1. The sequence was obtained from a woman in her 30s in good health. Sequenced input: naive CD8+ T cells sorted from blood. This CDR3 reads CASSFQRDRGGYTF. The CDR3 DNA follows: TGTGCCAGCAGTTTCCAAAGAGACAGGGGTGGCTACACCTTC.